This T cell receptor beta chain originates from a study of shared clonotypes between healthy human individuals (dated by TCRdb to 2018 to 2021). In the study overall: Two women and a few men aged 18 to 49 years were included in the cohort. Per donor, three plates each were used for CD4 naive and CD4 memory, two for CD8 naive, and one for CD8 memory. To estimate repertoire size and how much clonotype sharing occurs between individuals, the study deeply sequenced the blood TCR repertoires of about five healthy adults. To increase sequencing depth and limit assay-specific biases, TCR repertoire library preparation and sequencing were carried out by different laboratories using diverse techniques. Per donor, leukapheresis produced somewhere between about 0.85 and 9.5 billion PBMCs. General conclusions and limits of the study: The small number of donors limited the genetic and exposure-history diversity represented. Pairwise subsampling led to the expectation that sequencing depth would affect the degree of clonotype sharing among donors. Incomplete sequencing was indicated by rarefaction of sorted-subset datasets, despite the large sequencing depth. When four donors were compared, the shared fraction of clonotypes was roughly 4.8% for naive CD4, 3.5% to 4% for naive CD8, roughly 2.5% for memory CD4, and roughly 0.4% for memory CD8. Clonotypes shared by all four sorted-subset donors showed higher generation probabilities than non-shared clonotypes. Naive subsets generally had larger estimated clonotype richness than memory subsets. Sampling was limited to blood, and TCR repertoires in tissue likely differ from TCR repertoires in blood.

Healthy HIV-negative adults with no recently reported acute infections or vaccinations were included as donors. All donors were Caucasian adults living in Nashville, Tennessee, USA. Magnetic negative selection was used to enrich CD4+ T cells, after which naive cells were positively selected on CD45RA and the negative fraction became the memory subset. Blood was collected by leukapheresis, and PBMCs were isolated by Ficoll-Histopaque density gradient centrifugation and then cryopreserved in liquid nitrogen vapor phase. Analytical flow cytometry was used to check the purity and quantity of each magnetically sorted T cell population. Each sorted fraction had its genomic DNA isolated and then quantified by UV absorbance on a Nanodrop 2000c. Of note for this clone: There is no known antigen for this receptor. One base away there is no much larger clone; base qualities are not given.

Using the deep immunoSEQ assay, multiplex PCR amplified TCR CDR3 regions from genomic DNA. Genomic DNA extracted from each cell subset was distributed evenly over all wells of several immunoSEQ 96-well plates, and each plate served as one replicate. For sorted subsets, approximately 0.2 ug of genomic DNA, equivalent to 25,000 to 35,000 T cell genomes, went into each replicate PCR. Purified libraries were quantified with a Qubit 3.0 fluorometer, sized on a Bioanalyzer 2100, and re-quantified with the KAPA Library Quantification kit. Every immunoSEQ 96-well plate was sequenced on a separate single-read 150-cycle Illumina NextSeq 550 flow cell. The authors' pipeline ran thus. Because the immunoSEQ output included only junctional sequences and no quality scores, the filtering could not be the same as the filtering used for full-length reads. Sequences were annotated with PyIR, a Python wrapper for IgBLAST v1.9, and V/J genes and CDR3 were assigned using IMGT germline references. Reads were removed for weak V/J assignments (E-value above 1e-6), missing CDR3, stop codons, out-of-frame junctions, or ambiguous translated residues. V3J clonotypes were defined as sequences sharing an identical inferred V gene, J gene, and CDR3 amino acid sequence. To compute the percentage overlap between repertoires, the number of shared unique clonotypes was divided by the size of the smaller repertoire. Repertoire richness was assessed with RTK rarefaction, the Chao1 estimator, and Recon v2.1 estimates of unobserved clonotypes. For all TCRbeta clonotypes obtained by the gDNA method from a handful of donors, generation probabilities were computed with OLGA. TCRdb re-hosts the immuneACCESS table, in-frame sequences only. Its copies lack some clones; in the studies checked, an unresolved V gene accounts for under half of them, and the cause for the rest is not known. V, J and clone size were drawn from that table, and D and trimming were deduced from the DNA. The sample table shows over 2 million clones, and about nine tenths are seen once. The ten largest clones represent about 0.36% of the sample.

The germline V gene (reference sequence) supplies CDR1 GTSNPN and CDR2 SVGIG. From V the trimming removes 3 bases and from J it removes 5 bases, while the gene matches leave 5 bases of the junction unaccounted for. The CDR3 starts with the cysteine, ends with the phenylalanine, and has 13 residues. The only DNA kept is the CDR3, 39 bases in frame from the first base. The TCR originated in a man between 18 and 35 years old in good health. Some clones in this sample may be carry-over from other donors' samples. Specimen: naive CD4+ T cells from PBMCs. The sample's cell subset or site, from its label and the paper: CD45RA+ positively selected. This sequence uses TRBV30 and TRBJ2-7, with TRBD1 identical over 9 junction bases. The nucleotide sequence is given as TGTGCCTGGAGCCCGGACAGGGGCGACGAGCAGTACTTC. Translation gives CAWSPDRGDEQYF.